This TCR beta chain appears in the sequencing data of a study of T cell responses to AZD1222 COVID-19 vaccine. From germline, CDR1 is SEHNR and CDR2 FQNEAQ (reference sequence). This CDR3 has 15 amino acids. V shed 1 base and J 2 bases; nucleotides not matched to a gene: 1. Profiled with immunoSEQ multiplex PCR; TCRdb holds only in-frame clones, not every one. The sample holds around 87,000 clones, roughly 91% seen once. The receptor's source is an adult in good health. Sequences were derived from peripheral blood, sampled on day 0 of AZD1222 vaccination. This chain uses TRBV7-9 with TRBJ2-7; 11 nucleotides agree with TRBD1. Written as DNA, the CDR3 is TGTGCCAGCAGCTTAGGGGGACAGGGGGCCTACGAGCAGTACTTC. It translates to CASSLGGQGAYEQYF.